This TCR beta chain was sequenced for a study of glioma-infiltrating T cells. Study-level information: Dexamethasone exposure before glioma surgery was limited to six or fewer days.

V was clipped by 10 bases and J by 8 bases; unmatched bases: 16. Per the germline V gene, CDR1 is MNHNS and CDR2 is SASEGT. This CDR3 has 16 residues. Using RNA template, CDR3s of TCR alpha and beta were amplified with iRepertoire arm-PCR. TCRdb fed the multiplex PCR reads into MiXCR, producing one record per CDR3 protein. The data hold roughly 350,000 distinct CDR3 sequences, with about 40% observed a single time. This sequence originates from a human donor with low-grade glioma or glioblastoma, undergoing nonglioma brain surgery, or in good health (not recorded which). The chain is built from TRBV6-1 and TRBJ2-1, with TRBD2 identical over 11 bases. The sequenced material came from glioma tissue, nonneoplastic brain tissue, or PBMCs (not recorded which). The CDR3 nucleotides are TGTGCCACCGCAGTTAAGCAAACTAGCGGGAGTCATGAGCAGTTCTTC. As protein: CATAVKQTSGSHEQFF.